The TCR beta chain described here comes from a study of CD4 T cells in relation to SARS-CoV-2 and coronaviruses. CDR1 is MNHEY, CDR2 SVGAGI, per germline. The CDR3 spans 15 residues. Trimming removed 0 bases at V and 0 bases at J, with 6 bases between. Details on this clone: The target antigen is unknown.

Naive and memory CD4+ T cell DNA was deep-sequenced without culture. Sequencing used immunoSEQ multiplex PCR; TCRdb keeps in-frame clones, though not all of them. The repertoire holds approximately 70,000 clones, with over 90% as singletons. CD4+ T cells from unexposed donors were obtained before the COVID-19 pandemic (2011-2018). Naive and memory CD4+ T cells were separated from cryopreserved PBMCs. General study results and limits: In roughly 60% of donors, memory CD4+ clonotypes crossrecognized SARS-CoV-2 and at least one common cold coronavirus spike.

The clonotype was recovered from a human donor in good health. The genes are TRBV6-5 and TRBJ1-3; no definite D call. The sequenced sample was naive CD4+ T cells from PBMCs. Subset described: naive CD4+ T cells isolated by negative enrichment. CDR3 in amino acids: CASSYSPDSGNTIYF. In nucleotides, the CDR3 is TGTGCCAGCAGTTACTCTCCGGACTCTGGAAACACCATATATTTT.